This TCR beta chain was sequenced in a study of shared clonotypes between healthy human individuals (TCRdb year 2020). A note on the overall study: Three men and two women, aged 18 to 49 years, made up the cohort. For each donor, three plates each were used for CD4 naive and CD4 memory, two plates were used for CD8 naive, and one plate was used for CD8 memory. The study deeply sequenced blood TCR repertoires of roughly five healthy adults to estimate repertoire size and the extent of clonotype sharing between individuals. To increase sequencing depth and limit assay-specific biases, different laboratories used diverse techniques to prepare libraries and sequence TCR repertoires. Each donor's leukapheresis produced roughly between about 0.8 and 10 billion PBMCs. What the authors observed across the whole study: Based on pairwise subsampling, the degree of clonotype sharing among donors was expected to be affected by sequencing depth. Sampling was restricted to blood, and TCR repertoires in tissues likely differ from the TCR repertoires found in blood. Approximately 5% of naive CD4, roughly 3.6% of naive CD8, about 2.4% of memory CD4, and 0.35% to 0.4% of memory CD8 clonotypes were shared across several donors. Naive subsets generally had larger estimated clonotype richness than memory subsets. Because the study included a small number of donors, the genetic and exposure-history diversity represented was limited. Rarefaction of sorted-subset datasets indicated incomplete sequencing despite the large sequencing depth. Compared with non-shared clonotypes, clonotypes shared by all four sorted-subset donors had higher generation probabilities.

Using the deep immunoSEQ assay, TCR CDR3 regions were amplified from genomic DNA by multiplex PCR. Extracted genomic DNA from each cell subset was spread evenly across all wells of several immunoSEQ 96-well plates, with each plate serving as a replicate. For sorted subsets, each replicate PCR was loaded with 200 ng genomic DNA, equivalent to 30,000 or so T cell genomes. Purified libraries were measured with a Qubit 3.0 fluorometer, size-checked on a Bioanalyzer 2100, and measured again with the KAPA Library Quantification kit. Each immunoSEQ 96-well plate was sequenced on its own single-read 150-cycle Illumina NextSeq 550 flow cell. In the paper's pipeline: Because the immunoSEQ output held only junctional sequences and lacked quality scores, the filtering could not match the filtering applied to full-length reads. To assign V/J genes and CDR3, sequences were annotated against IMGT germline references using PyIR, a Python wrapper for IgBLAST v1.9. Reads with weak V/J assignments (E-value above 1e-6), missing CDR3, stop codons, out-of-frame junctions, or ambiguous translated residues were removed. V3J clonotypes were defined as sequences sharing the same inferred V gene, J gene, and CDR3 amino acid sequence. Percentage overlap between repertoires was calculated by dividing the number of shared unique clonotypes by the size of the smaller repertoire. Three approaches were used to assess repertoire richness: RTK rarefaction, the Chao1 estimator, and Recon v2.1 estimates of unobserved clonotypes. Generation probabilities for all TCRbeta clonotypes obtained by the gDNA method from several donors were computed using OLGA. TCRdb mirrors the immuneACCESS table, restricted to in-frame sequences. Some clones are absent from its copies; in checked studies, under half trace to an unresolved V gene, and the reason for the others is unknown. The V and J calls and clone size are taken from that table; D and trimming were inferred from the DNA. Here the sample has 950,000 to 1,100,000 clones; 70% to 80% occur a single time. The leading ten clones occupy around 1.4% of the sample.

Remarks on this clone: Its binding antigen is unknown. Per-base quality was not reported, and no clone a single base away is much larger than it.

Measured from the cysteine to the phenylalanine, the CDR3 is 12 residues long. Just the 36-base CDR3 DNA is kept, in frame starting at base 1. Donors were healthy HIV-negative adults with no recently reported acute infections or vaccinations. Every donor was a Caucasian adult residing in Nashville, Tennessee, USA. CD4+ T cells were enriched through magnetic negative selection, after which naive cells were positively selected on CD45RA and the remaining negative fraction served as the memory subset. After blood collection by leukapheresis, PBMCs were isolated using Ficoll-Histopaque density gradient centrifugation and then cryopreserved in the vapor phase of liquid nitrogen. Analytical flow cytometry was used to check the purity and quantity of each magnetically sorted T cell population. Genomic DNA was isolated from every sorted fraction and measured by UV absorbance on a Nanodrop 2000c.

This chain joins TRBV21-1 to TRBJ1-2; no DNA check was done on the table's D call, TRBD1. TRBV21-1 counts as a pseudogene. The material sequenced was memory CD4+ T cells sorted from blood. The cell subset or site label of this sample denotes: CD45RA-negative fraction. This clonotype originated in a man between 18 and 29 years old in good health. This receptor carries the CDR3 CASSSQGPGYTF. The nucleotide sequence is given as TGTGCCAGCAGCTCACAGGGTCCTGGCTACACCTTC.